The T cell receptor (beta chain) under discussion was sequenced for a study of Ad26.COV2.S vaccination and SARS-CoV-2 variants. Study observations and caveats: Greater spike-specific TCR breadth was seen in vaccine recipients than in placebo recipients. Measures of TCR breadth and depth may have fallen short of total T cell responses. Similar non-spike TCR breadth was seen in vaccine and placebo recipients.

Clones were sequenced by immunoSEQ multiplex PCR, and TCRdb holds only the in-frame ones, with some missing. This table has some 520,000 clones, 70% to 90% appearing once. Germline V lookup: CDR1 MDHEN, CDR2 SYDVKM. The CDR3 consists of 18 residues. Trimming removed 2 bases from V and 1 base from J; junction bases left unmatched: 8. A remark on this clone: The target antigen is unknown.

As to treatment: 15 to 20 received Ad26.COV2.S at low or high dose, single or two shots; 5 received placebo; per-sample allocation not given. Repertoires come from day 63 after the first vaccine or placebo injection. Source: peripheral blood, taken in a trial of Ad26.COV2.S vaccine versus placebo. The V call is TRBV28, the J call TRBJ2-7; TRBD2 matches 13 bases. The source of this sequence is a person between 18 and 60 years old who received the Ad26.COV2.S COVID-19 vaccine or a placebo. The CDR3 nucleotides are TGTGCCAGCAGTTTAAGTCGGGGACTAGCGGGACGATCCTACGAGCAGTACTTC. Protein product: CASSLSRGLAGRSYEQYF. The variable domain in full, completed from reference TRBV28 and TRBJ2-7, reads DVKVTQSSRYLVKRTGEKVFLECVQDMDHENMFWYRQDPGLGLRLIYFSYDVKMKEKGDIPEGYSVSREKKERFSLILESASTNQTSMYLCASSLSRGLAGRSYEQYFGPGTRLTVT.